The clone carrying this T cell receptor (beta chain) has a count of ten or more. Its antigen is unidentified. A single record per CDR3 protein comes from TCRdb applying MiXCR to the 5' RACE reads. The profile covers some 320,000 distinct CDR3 sequences, with approximately 4.3% appearing a single time and approximately 20% taken by the ten largest. In germline, CDR1 is KGHSH, CDR2 LQKENI. With V trimmed by 0 bases and J by 2 bases, 5 bases remained unmatched. The CDR3 length is 17 residues. This specimen belongs to a study of T cells after yellow fever vaccination. General study findings and limits: Once the booster was given, most primary-vaccination clones reappeared, at around 95% for CD4 and over 85% for CD8.

This clonotype originated in a man younger than 35 who received the YFV17D yellow fever vaccine. This sample comprised PBMCs, obtained 15 days after the yellow fever booster vaccination. V usage is TRBV18 and J usage is TRBJ2-3; 10 nucleotides agree with TRBD2. The CDR3 reads CASSPPRAGGITDTQYF. The CDR3 bases are TGTGCCAGCTCACCACCAAGAGCGGGGGGGATCACAGATACGCAGTATTTT.